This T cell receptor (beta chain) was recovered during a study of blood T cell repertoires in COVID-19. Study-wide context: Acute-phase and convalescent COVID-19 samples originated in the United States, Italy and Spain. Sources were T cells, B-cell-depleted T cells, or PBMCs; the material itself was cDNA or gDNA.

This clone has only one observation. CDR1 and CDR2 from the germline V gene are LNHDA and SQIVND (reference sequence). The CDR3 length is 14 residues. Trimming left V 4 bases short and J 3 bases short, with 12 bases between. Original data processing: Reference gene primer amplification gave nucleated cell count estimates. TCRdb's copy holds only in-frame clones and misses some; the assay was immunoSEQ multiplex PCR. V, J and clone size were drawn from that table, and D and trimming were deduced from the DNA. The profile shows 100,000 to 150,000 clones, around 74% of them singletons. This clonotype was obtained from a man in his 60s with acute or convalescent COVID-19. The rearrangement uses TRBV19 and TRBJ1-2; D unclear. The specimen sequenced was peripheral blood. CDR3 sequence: CASSSVSDYYGYTF. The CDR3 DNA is TGTGCCAGTAGTAGCGTTTCGGACTACTATGGCTACACCTTC.